The 4 T cell receptor beta chains presented below share a single source sample, sequenced in a study of blood T cell repertoires in COVID-19. Using immunoSEQ multiplex PCR, the repertoire was profiled, and TCRdb retains in-frame clones only, with some absent. Seen here are about 160,000 clones, around 85% observed once, and the top ten hold roughly 6%. Sequencing was carried out using PBMCs or T cells enriched from blood (not recorded which). Receptor source: a woman in her 40s with acute COVID-19.

The chain is built from TRBV4-1 and TRBJ1-2, with D maybe TRBD1 (5 bases). CDR1 MGHRA and CDR2 YSYEKL come from the germline V gene. Between the trimmed V and J ends, which lost 1 base and 5 bases, there was a span of 17 bases. This CDR3 spans 16 amino acids. CDR3 in amino acids: CASSQVVGGDSYGYTF. CDR3 coding DNA: TGCGCCAGCAGCCAAGTTGTGGGGGGGGATTCATATGGCTACACCTTC.

V gene TRBV19 combines with J gene TRBJ2-1; TRBD2 agrees at 14 bases. The CDR3 spans 19 residues. The trim removed 2 bases at V and 5 bases at J, leaving 11 bases unmatched. From germline, CDR1 is LNHDA and CDR2 SQIVND (reference sequence). The CDR3 loop is CASSIKPPTSGRGNNEQFF. The CDR3 nucleotides are TGTGCCAGTAGTATAAAACCTCCGACTAGCGGGAGGGGTAACAATGAGCAGTTCTTC.

V and J are TRBV6-2 or TRBV6-3 and TRBJ2-2, with TRBD2 matching over 7 bases. The germline CDR1 and CDR2 sequences are MNHEY and SVGEGT. After removal of 2 bases from V and 3 bases from J, the junction contained 3 bases not matched to a gene. There are 15 residues in the CDR3. Here the CDR3 DNA reads TGTGCCAGCAGTTACGGGCGGGAGCACACCGGGGAGCTGTTTTTT. It yields the protein CASSYGREHTGELFF.

The V call is TRBV6-1, the J call TRBJ2-3; 9 bases align to TRBD2. Looked up from germline, CDR1 is MNHNS and CDR2 is SASEGT. This CDR3 comprises 16 residues. V lost 4 bases and J lost 0; bases outside the gene matches: 5. The CDR3: CASSGWTSESTDTQYF. The DNA of the CDR3 is TGTGCCAGCAGTGGATGGACTAGCGAGAGCACAGATACGCAGTATTTT.